This T cell receptor (beta chain) was profiled in a study of beta chain features in type 1 diabetes. The germline gives CDR1 LNHDA, CDR2 SQIVND (reference sequence). Trimming removed 6 bases from V and 4 bases from J, with 12 bases in between. The CDR3 sequence is 13 residues long. Of the isolated RNA, all was reverse transcribed, and so the sequenced material was expressed TCRB transcripts. Some clones are missing from TCRdb's copy, which holds only in-frame ones; the method was immunoSEQ multiplex PCR. Among about 450,000 clones listed, over 9.5% were seen once. About this clone itself: Its antigen remains unknown.

Points from the study as a whole: When Type 1 diabetes patients were examined, their TCRB CDR3s proved moderately but significantly shorter in all four CD4+ subsets. Any HLA effect on TCRB rearrangement was left unresolved by small sub-analyses.

The chain couples TRBV19 to TRBJ1-1; no definite D call. The receptor's source is a woman younger than 30 in good health. Sequencing used naive CD4+ T cells from blood. This chain's CDR3 is CASRTAEGTEAFF. DNA for the CDR3: TGTGCCAGTAGGACGGCGGAGGGCACTGAAGCTTTCTTT.